The next 13 T cell receptor beta chains were all read from a single sample in a study of Ad26.COV2.S vaccination and SARS-CoV-2 variants. Clones were sequenced by immunoSEQ multiplex PCR, and TCRdb holds only the in-frame ones, with some missing. The table has about 410,000 clones, about 88% seen once; the top ten hold approximately 1.9%. The treatment denotes: about 20 received Ad26.COV2.S at low or high dose, single or two shots; several received placebo; per-sample allocation not given. Following the first vaccine or placebo injection, samples were taken on day 63. Sequencing used peripheral blood, obtained in a trial of Ad26.COV2.S vaccine versus placebo. The receptors shown here come from a person aged 18 to 65 who received the Ad26.COV2.S COVID-19 vaccine or a placebo.

This chain links TRBV27 with TRBJ1-1; perhaps TRBD1 as D (6 bases). CDR3 length: 13 amino acids. CDR1 and CDR2 from the germline V gene are MNHEY and SMNVEV (reference sequence). Between the trimmed V and J ends, which lost 5 bases and 0 bases, there was a span of 7 bases. CDR3 sequence reads: CASSTGLNTEAFF. Here the CDR3 DNA reads TGTGCCAGCAGTACAGGGTTGAACACTGAAGCTTTCTTT.

This sequence joins TRBV6-5 and TRBJ1-5, with D uncertain. Trimming took off 6 bases at V and 0 bases at J, with 3 bases between the two ends. The CDR3 is 12 residues long. Germline assignment: CDR1 MNHEY and CDR2 SVGAGI. CDR3: CASRDSNQPQHF. Here the CDR3 DNA reads TGTGCCAGCAGAGATAGCAATCAGCCCCAGCATTTT.

The V and J genes are TRBV6-5 and TRBJ2-1, with 8 bases matching TRBD2. V lost 4 bases and J lost 6; bases outside the gene matches: 2. The CDR3 is made up of 13 amino acids. Germline V gene lookup returns CDR1 MNHEY and CDR2 SVGAGI. The CDR3 reads CASSSGTSNEQFF. The CDR3 DNA reads as TGTGCCAGCAGTTCCGGGACTAGCAATGAGCAGTTCTTC.

The chain couples TRBV4-3 to TRBJ2-3; D might be TRBD2 (6 bases). Germline CDR1 is LGHNA and CDR2 is YSLEER. Trimming took 0 bases from V and 4 from J, leaving 14 bases between them. This CDR3 has 16 amino acids. This CDR3 reads CASSQDRGTSPDTQYF. Written as DNA, the CDR3 is TGCGCCAGCAGCCAAGATAGGGGAACTAGCCCAGATACGCAGTATTTT.

This chain uses TRBV18 with TRBJ1-2; tentative D call: TRBD1 (5 bases). The CDR3 consists of 12 residues. Germline V gene data show CDR1 as KGHSH and CDR2 as LQKENI. V shed 3 bases and J shed 7 bases, with 9 bases lying between them. Here the CDR3 reads CASSPWDLGYTF. CDR3 bases: TGTGCCAGCTCACCCTGGGACCTTGGCTACACCTTC. The full variable domain, in which reference TRBV18 and TRBJ1-2 provide the parts outside the CDR3, is NAGVMQNPRHLVRRRGQEARLRCSPMKGHSHVYWYRQLPEEGLKFMVYLQKENIIDESGMPKERFSAEFPKEGPSILRIQQVVRGDSAAYFCASSPWDLGYTFGSGTRLTVV.

The chain employs TRBV15 and TRBJ1-1, with D tentatively TRBD1 (6 bases). Germline V lookup: CDR1 LNHNV, CDR2 YYDKDF (reference sequence). Trimming took 3 bases from V and 11 from J, leaving 13 bases between them. The CDR3 is 12 residues long. The CDR3 loop reads CATSRGRGMAFF. In DNA, the CDR3 is TGTGCCACCAGCAGGGGGAGGGGGATGGCTTTCTTT. Using reference TRBV15 and TRBJ1-1 for the parts outside the CDR3, the full variable domain is DAMVIQNPRYQVTQFGKPVTLSCSQTLNHNVMYWYQQKSSQAPKLLFHYYDKDFNNEADTPDNFQSRRPNTSFCFLDIRSPGLGDTAMYLCATSRGRGMAFFGQGTRLTVV.

CDR3 loop: CASSEAVSGWDNEQFF. The CDR3 bases are TGTGCCAGCAGTGAAGCGGTGTCAGGGTGGGACAATGAGCAGTTCTTC. The chain has TRBV6-1 and TRBJ2-1, with D possibly being TRBD1 (5 bases). The CDR3 is 16 amino acids. Per the germline V gene, CDR1 is MNHNS and CDR2 is SASEGT. V was clipped by 0 bases and J by 5 bases, with 14 bases between them.

The chain links TRBV6-1 to TRBJ1-5, with D possibly matching TRBD1 (5 bases). Germline CDR1 reads MNHNS; CDR2 reads SASEGT. CDR3 size: 15 residues. Trimming cost V 3 bases and J 2 bases, with 11 bases left between them. For the CDR3, the DNA is TGTGCCAGCAGTGAGGGGCTGGTGGGCAATCAGCCCCAGCATTTT. It yields the protein CASSEGLVGNQPQHF.

The chain couples TRBV5-8 to TRBJ2-7, with TRBD2 as a possible D gene (5 bases). This CDR3 comprises 14 residues. Germline CDR1 and CDR2: SGHTS and YDEGEE. The V gene lost 0 bases and the J gene lost 3 bases, with 10 bases spanning the gap. In DNA form, the CDR3 reads TGTGCCAGCAGCTTGGCCCCGGGAATCTACGAGCAGTACTTC. It specifies CASSLAPGIYEQYF.

This clone was counted a few times. The V and J genes are TRBV30 and TRBJ2-3; D perhaps matches TRBD1 (5 bases). Between the trimmed V and J ends, which lost 0 bases and 0 bases, there was a span of 10 bases. Germline loops: CDR1 GTSNPN, CDR2 SVGIG (reference sequence). The CDR3 contains 15 residues. CDR3 bases: TGTGCCTGGAGTGTCGATGGGGCCAGCACAGATACGCAGTATTTT. Protein sequence: CAWSVDGASTDTQYF.

The chain combines TRBV28 with TRBJ1-5; 8 bases are a match to TRBD1. The ends lost 8 bases at V and 2 bases at J; junction bases unmatched: 8. The CDR3 length is 15 residues. Germline V gene lookup returns CDR1 MDHEN and CDR2 SYDVKM. This CDR3 is CASGKTGDGNQPQHF. The CDR3 region has the DNA TGTGCCAGCGGAAAGACAGGGGATGGCAATCAGCCCCAGCATTTT.

This clone showed up just a few times. This chain joins TRBV5-6 and TRBJ1-1; no firm D call. Germline CDR1 SGHDT, CDR2 YYEEEE. Trimming took off 2 bases at V and 4 bases at J, with 12 bases between the two ends. CDR3 length: 14 amino acids. In DNA, the CDR3 is TGTGCCAGCAGCTTCTACTACTCGGGCACTGAAGCTTTCTTT. It specifies CASSFYYSGTEAFF. The complete variable domain, with remaining parts taken from reference TRBV5-6 and TRBJ1-1, reads DAGVTQSPTHLIKTRGQQVTLRCSPKSGHDTVSWYQQALGQGPQFIFQYYEEEERQRGNFPDRFSGHQFPNYSSELNVNALLLGDSALYLCASSFYYSGTEAFFGQGTRLTVV.

The chain employs TRBV6-6 and TRBJ2-5, with a tentative D call TRBD1 (5 bases). CDR1 MNHNY and CDR2 SVGAGI come from the germline V gene (reference sequence). This CDR3 region has 12 residues. V shed 2 bases and J shed 7 bases, with 8 bases lying between them. CDR3 coding DNA: TGTGCCAGCAGTTACGGGGCCGGGACCCAGTACTTC. Residues: CASSYGAGTQYF.